This TCR beta chain was recorded in a study of PD-1 blockade in classical Hodgkin lymphoma. Findings and limits, study-wide: Complete responders matched newly diagnosed patients in baseline diversity. Patients who initiated nivolumab within 1 year of ASCT were excluded.

Exposure to brentuximab vedotin varied, and each patient had relapsed following autologous stem cell transplantation. Sequencing used immunoSEQ multiplex PCR; TCRdb keeps in-frame clones, though not all of them. This table holds about 43,000 clones, approximately 70% found once. V shed 1 base and J shed 6 bases, with 11 bases lying between them. Germline CDR1 SGHKS, CDR2 YYEKEE (reference sequence). The CDR3 consists of 13 residues. As concerns this clone: Antigen specificity is unknown.

V gene TRBV5-5 combines with J gene TRBJ2-7; D ambiguous. The source is a human donor with classical Hodgkin lymphoma. The specimen was peripheral blood mononuclear cells (PBMCs), collected before the second cycle of nivolumab. The CDR3 protein is CASSLQALTEQYF. The CDR3 bases are TGTGCCAGCAGCTTGCAGGCCTTGACCGAGCAGTACTTC.